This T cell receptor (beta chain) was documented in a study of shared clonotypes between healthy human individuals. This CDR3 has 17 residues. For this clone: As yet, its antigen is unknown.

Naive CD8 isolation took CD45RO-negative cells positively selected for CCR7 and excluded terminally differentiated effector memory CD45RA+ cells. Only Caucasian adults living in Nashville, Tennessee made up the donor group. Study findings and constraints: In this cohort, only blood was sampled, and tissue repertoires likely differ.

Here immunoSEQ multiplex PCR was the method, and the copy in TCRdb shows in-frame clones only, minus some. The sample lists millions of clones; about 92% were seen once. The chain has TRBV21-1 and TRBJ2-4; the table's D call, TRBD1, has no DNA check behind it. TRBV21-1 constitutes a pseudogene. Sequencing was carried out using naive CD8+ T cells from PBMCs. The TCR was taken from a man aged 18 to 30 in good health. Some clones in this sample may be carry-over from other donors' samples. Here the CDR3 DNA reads TGTGCCAGCAGCAACGTAAGAACAGGGAAGAGGGAAAACATTCAGTACTTC. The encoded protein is CASSNVRTGKRENIQYF.